This record looks at one T cell receptor beta chain sequence and its context. Germline V CDR1 and CDR2: SGHTA, FQGNSA. V lost 5 bases and J lost 5, with 9 bases in between. The CDR3 spans 12 residues. The sample is drawn from a study of T cells in localized non-small cell lung cancer. The repertoire was sequenced with immunoSEQ multiplex PCR; TCRdb's copy has only in-frame clones and lacks some. This sample has fewer than 35,000 clones, with approximately 90% found just once. Sequenced here: peripheral blood mononuclear cells, sampled before any cancer treatment. The chain recombines TRBV7-2 with TRBJ1-2; tentatively, D is TRBD1 (5 bases). The receptor was derived from a man aged 40 to 70 with stage III lung adenocarcinoma. This CDR3 is CASSQGTYGYTF. DNA of the CDR3: TGTGCCAGCAGCCAAGGGACTTATGGCTACACCTTC.